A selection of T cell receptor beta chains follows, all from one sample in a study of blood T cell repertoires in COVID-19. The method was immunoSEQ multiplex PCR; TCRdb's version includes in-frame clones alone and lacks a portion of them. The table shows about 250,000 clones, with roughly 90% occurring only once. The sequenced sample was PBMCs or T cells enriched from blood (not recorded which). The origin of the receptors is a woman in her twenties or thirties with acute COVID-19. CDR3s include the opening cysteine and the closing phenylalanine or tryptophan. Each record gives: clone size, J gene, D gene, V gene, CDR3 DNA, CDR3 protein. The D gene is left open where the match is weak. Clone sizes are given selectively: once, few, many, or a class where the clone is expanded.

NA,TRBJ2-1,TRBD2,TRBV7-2,TGTGCCAGCAGCCGGCGACTAGCTGACTCCTACAATGAGCAGTTCTTC,CASSRRLADSYNEQFF
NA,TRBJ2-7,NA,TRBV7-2,TGTGCCAGCAGCCAGGTTTGGATAAGTAACGAGCAGTACTTC,CASSQVWISNEQYF
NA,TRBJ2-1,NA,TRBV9,TGTGCCAGCAGCGTAGGGGGGCGGGATGAGCAGTTCTTC,CASSVGGRDEQFF
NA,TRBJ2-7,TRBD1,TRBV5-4,TGTGCCAGCAGCTTCCAGGGGGTGAGCTACGAGCAGTACTTC,CASSFQGVSYEQYF
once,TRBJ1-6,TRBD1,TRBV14,TGTGCCAGCAGCCCCAGCCGACAGGGCCCTAATTCACCCCTCCACTTT,CASSPSRQGPNSPLHF
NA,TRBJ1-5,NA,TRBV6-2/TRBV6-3,TGTGCCAGCAGTAAGCCCGGAACGGACACCCAGCCCCAGCATTTT,CASSKPGTDTQPQHF
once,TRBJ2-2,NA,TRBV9,TGTGCCAGCAGCGTTCAGACAGCGAACACCGGGGAGCTGTTTTTT,CASSVQTANTGELFF
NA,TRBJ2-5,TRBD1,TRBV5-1,TGCGCCAGCAGCCCGGACAGGGCGGAGACCCAGTACTTC,CASSPDRAETQYF
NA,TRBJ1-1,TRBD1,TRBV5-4,TGTGCCAGCAGCTTGGGGGGACAGGGCTCGAACACTGAAGCTTTCTTT,CASSLGGQGSNTEAFF
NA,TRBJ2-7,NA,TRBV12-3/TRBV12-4,TGTGCCAGCAGTTTAAAAACATACGAGCAGTACTTC,CASSLKTYEQYF
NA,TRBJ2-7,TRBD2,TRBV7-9,TGTGCCAGCAGCTTGACTAGCGGGGACGAGCAGTACTTC,CASSLTSGDEQYF
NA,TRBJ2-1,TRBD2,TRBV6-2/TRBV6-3,TGTGCCAGCAGTTACCGGCCTAGCGGGGGTTCGAATGAGCAGTTCTTC,CASSYRPSGGSNEQFF
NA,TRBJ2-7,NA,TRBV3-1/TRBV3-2,TGTGCCAGCAGCCTCACCTACTACGAGCAGTACTTC,CASSLTYYEQYF
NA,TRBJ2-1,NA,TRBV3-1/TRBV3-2,TGTGCCAGCAGCCAAAGGGTTGGGGCTGAGCAGTTCTTC,CASSQRVGAEQFF
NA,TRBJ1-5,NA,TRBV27,TGTGCCAGCAGTTTCAGAGGTAGCAATCAGCCCCAGCATTTT,CASSFRGSNQPQHF
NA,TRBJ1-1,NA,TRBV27,TGTGCCAGCTGGGTAACAGGGCTTGGGACTGAAGCTTTCTTT,CASWVTGLGTEAFF
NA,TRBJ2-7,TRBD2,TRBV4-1,TGCGCCAGCAGATACCGGGGGGACGGAGTTTACGAGCAGTACTTC,CASRYRGDGVYEQYF
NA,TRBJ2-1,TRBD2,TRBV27,TGTGCCAGCAGTTTTTATAGCGGGGGTTACAATGAGCAGTTCTTC,CASSFYSGGYNEQFF
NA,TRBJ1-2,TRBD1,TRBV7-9,TGTGCCAGCAGCTCACCCTCCCTGGACAGGGGAGGCTACACCTTC,CASSSPSLDRGGYTF
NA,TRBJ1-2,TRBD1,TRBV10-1,TGCGCCAGCAGTGAGGGAGGTACAGGGGACATGAATGGCTACACCTTC,CASSEGGTGDMNGYTF
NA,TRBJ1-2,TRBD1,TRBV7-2,TGTGCCAGCAGCGACAGACAGGGTCAAAACTATGGCTACACCTTC,CASSDRQGQNYGYTF
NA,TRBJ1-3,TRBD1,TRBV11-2,TGTGCCAGCAGCTTAGCGGCAGGGGGCCTGGGAAACACCATATATTTT,CASSLAAGGLGNTIYF
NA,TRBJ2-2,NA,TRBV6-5,TGTGCCAGCAGTTATGGGCGGGTCGGGGAGCTGTTTTTT,CASSYGRVGELFF
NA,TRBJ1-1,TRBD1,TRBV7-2,TGTGCCAGCAGCTTAGGGTTGGGACAGGGGTGGAACACTGAAGCTTTCTTT,CASSLGLGQGWNTEAFF
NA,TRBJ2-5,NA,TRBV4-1,TGCGCCAGCAGCCAAGTGTCTAGCCAAGAGACCCAGTACTTC,CASSQVSSQETQYF
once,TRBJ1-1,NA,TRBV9,TGTGCCAGCAGCGTAGCGGGCAGGGCACCCACTGAAGCTTTCTTT,CASSVAGRAPTEAFF
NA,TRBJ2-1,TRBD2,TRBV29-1,TGCAGCGTTGATCTCCAGGGAGGGGAGCAGTTCTTC,CSVDLQGGEQFF
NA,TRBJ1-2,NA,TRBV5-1,TGCGCCAGCAGCTTGATTGGACAGTCTGTTAACTATGGCTACACCTTC,CASSLIGQSVNYGYTF
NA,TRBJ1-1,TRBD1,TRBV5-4,TGTGCCAGCAGCCCTCAGACAGGGCGCGACACTGAAGCTTTCTTT,CASSPQTGRDTEAFF
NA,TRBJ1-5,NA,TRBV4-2,TGTGCCAGCAGCCAAGATCGGAGCCCTAGCAATCAGCCCCAGCATTTT,CASSQDRSPSNQPQHF
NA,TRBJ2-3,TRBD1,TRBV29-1,TGCAGCGTGGGTCCTACAGGGGCCTACACAGATACGCAGTATTTT,CSVGPTGAYTDTQYF
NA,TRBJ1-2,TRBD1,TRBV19,TGTGCCAGTAGTGGCGCAGGGGGCGCAGGCTATGGCTACACCTTC,CASSGAGGAGYGYTF
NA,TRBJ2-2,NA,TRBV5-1,TGCGCCAGCAGCTTGGACGGGAGCGGGGAGCTGTTTTTT,CASSLDGSGELFF
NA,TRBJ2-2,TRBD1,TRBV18,TGTGCCAGCTCACCCGGGCCAACAGGGGCGAACACCGGGGAGCTGTTTTTT,CASSPGPTGANTGELFF
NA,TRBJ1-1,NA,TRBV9,TGTGCCAGCAGCGTAGATCCAGGGGCCACTGAAGCTTTCTTT,CASSVDPGATEAFF
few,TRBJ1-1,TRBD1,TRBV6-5,TGTGCCAGCAGTTACTCCACAGGGACAGCCACTGAAGCTTTCTTT,CASSYSTGTATEAFF
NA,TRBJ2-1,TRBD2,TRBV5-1,TGCGCCAGCAGAGTCGGGGGGAGTTTCAATGAGCAGTTCTTC,CASRVGGSFNEQFF